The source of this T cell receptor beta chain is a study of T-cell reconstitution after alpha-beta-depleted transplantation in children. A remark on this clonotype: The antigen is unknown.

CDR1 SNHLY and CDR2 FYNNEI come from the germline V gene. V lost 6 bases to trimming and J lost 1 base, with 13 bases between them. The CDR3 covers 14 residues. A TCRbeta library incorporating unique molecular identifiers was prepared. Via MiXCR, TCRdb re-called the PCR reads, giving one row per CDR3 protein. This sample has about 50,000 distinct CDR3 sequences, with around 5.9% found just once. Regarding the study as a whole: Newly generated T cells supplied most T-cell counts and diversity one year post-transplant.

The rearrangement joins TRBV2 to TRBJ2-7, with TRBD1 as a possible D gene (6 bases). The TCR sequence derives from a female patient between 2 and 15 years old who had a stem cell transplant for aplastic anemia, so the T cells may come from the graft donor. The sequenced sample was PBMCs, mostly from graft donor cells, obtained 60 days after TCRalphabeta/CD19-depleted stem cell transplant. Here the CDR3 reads CASSPDRNSYEQYF. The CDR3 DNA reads TGTGCCAGCAGCCCTGACAGGAATTCCTACGAGCAGTACTTC.